One TCR beta chain is described in this entry. This CDR3 is built from 11 residues. Trimming stripped 6 bases from V and 0 bases from J, with 4 bases between. CDR1 DFQATT and CDR2 SNEGSKA come from the germline V gene (reference sequence). TCRdb keeps only in-frame clones here, not all; method: immunoSEQ multiplex PCR. The sample gives 110,000 to 150,000 clones, approximately 91% of which show up once; more than 10% is in the top ten. This record belongs to a study of radiation and T cells in renal cell carcinoma. This sample's time point: baseline pretreatment blood. Noted treatment: 15 Gy SBRT to primary tumor, nephrectomy 4 weeks later.

This material consisted of blood, taken from a patient whose treatment included radiotherapy and nephrectomy. This TCR was sampled from a woman in her fifties or sixties with renal cell carcinoma. The chain combines TRBV20-1 with TRBJ2-3; no definite D call. CDR3 bases: TGCAGTGCAGTGAGCACAGATACGCAGTATTTT. This gives the protein CSAVSTDTQYF.